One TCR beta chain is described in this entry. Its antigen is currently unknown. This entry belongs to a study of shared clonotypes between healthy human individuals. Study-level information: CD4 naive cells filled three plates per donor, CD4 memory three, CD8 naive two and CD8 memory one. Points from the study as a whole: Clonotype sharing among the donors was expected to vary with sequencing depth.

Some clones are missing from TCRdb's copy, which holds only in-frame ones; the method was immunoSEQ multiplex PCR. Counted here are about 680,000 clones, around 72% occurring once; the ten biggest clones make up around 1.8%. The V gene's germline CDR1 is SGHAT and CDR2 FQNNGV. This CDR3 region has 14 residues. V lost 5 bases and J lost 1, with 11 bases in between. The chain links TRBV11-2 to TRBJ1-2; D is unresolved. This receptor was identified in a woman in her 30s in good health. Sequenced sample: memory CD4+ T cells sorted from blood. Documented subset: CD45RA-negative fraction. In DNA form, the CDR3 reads TGTGCCAGCAGCCCCCTTTATGATAACTATGGCTACACCTTC. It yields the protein CASSPLYDNYGYTF.